Listed below are T cell receptor beta chains from one sample, sequenced in a study of OX40 agonist ivuxolimab in advanced cancers. Only in-frame clones appear in the TCRdb table, and some are missing; sequencing was by immunoSEQ multiplex PCR. Counted here are 68,000 or so clones, approximately 80% occurring once; the ten biggest clones make up approximately 1.5%. Sequenced here: CD4+ or CD8+ T cells sorted from blood, sampled in a trial of the OX40 agonist ivuxolimab. All receptors derive from an adult with an advanced solid tumor such as melanoma, head and neck, liver or kidney cancer. CDR3s include the opening cysteine and the closing phenylalanine or tryptophan. Fields, in order: clone size, V gene, D gene, J gene, CDR3 DNA, CDR3 protein. The D gene is left open where the match is weak. Rows may omit the clone size; those that give it use once, few, many or a size class.

>.|TRBV5-1|TRBD1|TRBJ2-3
TGCGCCAGCAGAAGGACAGGGGTATGGACAGATACGCAGTATTTT
CASRRTGVWTDTQYF
>.|TRBV6-1|.|TRBJ1-4
TGTGCCAGCAGGGAAACGGGACGGATTGATGAAAAACTGTTTTTT
CASRETGRIDEKLFF
>.|TRBV18|TRBD1|TRBJ2-5
TGTGCCAGCTCACCCCGACAGGGGGTCACGGAGACCCAGTACTTC
CASSPRQGVTETQYF
>.|TRBV18|.|TRBJ1-6
TGTGCCAGCTCACCTATAGGGCCGACGGTCTCCTATAATTCACCCCTCCACTTT
CASSPIGPTVSYNSPLHF
>.|TRBV7-6|.|TRBJ2-1
TGTGCCAGCAGCTTAGCGCTAATGAGGGGTGGCGCCTACAATGAGCAGTTCTTC
CASSLALMRGGAYNEQFF
>.|TRBV6-1|.|TRBJ2-4
TGTGCCAGCAGTGAAGATGGACGGCGAGCCAAAAACATTCAGTACTTC
CASSEDGRRAKNIQYF
>.|TRBV4-1|TRBD1|TRBJ1-2
TGCGCCAGCAGCCAAGACAGGGGGCTCGGCTATGGCTACACCTTC
CASSQDRGLGYGYTF
>.|TRBV19|.|TRBJ1-4
TGTGCCAGTAATCTCGGCCGGACTAATGAAAAACTGTTTTTT
CASNLGRTNEKLFF
>.|TRBV27|TRBD1|TRBJ1-1
TGTGCCACCTGGGACAGGGGGATCACTGAAGCTTTCTTT
CATWDRGITEAFF
>.|TRBV28|TRBD2|TRBJ2-7
TGTGCCCGCAGTATGCAACAGCGGGGGAACTCCTACGAGCAGTACTTC
CARSMQQRGNSYEQYF
>.|TRBV9|.|TRBJ1-2
TGTGCCAGCAGCCCCCAATGGGGGGCGAACTATGGCTACACCTTC
CASSPQWGANYGYTF
>.|TRBV21-1|.|TRBJ1-3
TGTGCCAGCAGCAAGGAAGGACGGTACTCTGGAAACACCATATATTTT
CASSKEGRYSGNTIYF
>.|TRBV7-9|TRBD2|TRBJ2-2
TGTGCCAGCAGGTCGACCCGGGAGGGCGACACCGGGGAGCTGTTTTTT
CASRSTREGDTGELFF
>.|TRBV9|.|TRBJ1-1
TGTGCCAGCAGCGCACAAACCAAGGACAGGAACACTGAAGCTTTCTTT
CASSAQTKDRNTEAFF
>few|TRBV27|TRBD2|TRBJ2-1
TGTGCCAGCACCAGCGGGGGGGCTGGGGCTTACAATGAGCAGTTCTTC
CASTSGGAGAYNEQFF
>.|TRBV7-2|.|TRBJ2-1
TGTGCCAGCAGCTTAGCGGGGGGCACGGGCTCCTACAATGAGCAGTTCTTC
CASSLAGGTGSYNEQFF
>.|TRBV5-1|TRBD1|TRBJ2-7
TGCGCCAGCAGCTTGCCTGAGACAGGGACCTACGAGCAGTACTTC
CASSLPETGTYEQYF
>.|TRBV18|.|TRBJ2-1
TGTGCCAGCTCCCAAAGGGAGAATGAGCAGTTCTTC
CASSQRENEQFF
>.|TRBV7-9|.|TRBJ2-3
TGTGCCAGCAGCCAAGTACCGGCAGATACGCAGTATTTT
CASSQVPADTQYF
>.|TRBV4-1|TRBD2|TRBJ2-1
TGCGCCAGCAGCCCGGGGGGGGGAAATAGGTTCTTC
CASSPGGGNRFF
>.|TRBV6-1|TRBD2|TRBJ2-7
TGTGCCAGCAGACTAGGGCGGGGGGGCTACGAGCAGTACTTC
CASRLGRGGYEQYF
>few|TRBV27|.|TRBJ1-2
TGTGCCAGCAGTACTCAATCCAGGGGCGGCTATGGCTACACCTTC
CASSTQSRGGYGYTF
>.|TRBV6-5|.|TRBJ1-4
TGTGCCAGCTCTCGGGGGTGGACTAATGAAAAACTGTTTTTT
CASSRGWTNEKLFF
>.|TRBV6-1|.|TRBJ2-3
TGTGCCAGCTGGAGACAACTTCTCACAGATACGCAGTATTTT
CASWRQLLTDTQYF
>.|TRBV6-4|.|TRBJ1-5
TGTGCCAGCAGTCCCCTGACAGGTTTGCCCCAGCATTTT
CASSPLTGLPQHF
>.|TRBV5-1|TRBD2|TRBJ2-5
TGCGCCAGCAGCTTGAGGACGGGGAGGGGAGAGACCCAGTACTTC
CASSLRTGRGETQYF
>.|TRBV6-1|.|TRBJ1-2
TGTGCCAGCAGTGGACCGGGAGGCGAAGGCTACACCTTC
CASSGPGGEGYTF
>.|TRBV7-6|.|TRBJ1-2
TGTGCCAGCAGCTCGATCGCGGGCTATGGCTACACCTTC
CASSSIAGYGYTF
>once|TRBV11-2|.|TRBJ2-3
TGTGCCAGCAACATAGGGGCCGCAGATACGCAGTATTTT
CASNIGAADTQYF
>.|TRBV2|.|TRBJ1-6
TGTGCCAGCAGTGGACTGGGACCGCAGGAATTCCGGGCCCTCCACTTT
CASSGLGPQEFRALHF
>.|TRBV30|.|TRBJ1-4
TGTGCCTGGAGTGAATATGGGGGTCGGGAAAAACTGTTTTTT
CAWSEYGGREKLFF
>.|TRBV7-8|.|TRBJ2-2
TGTGCCAGCAGCCCAAACAGGGCAGGGGACACCGGGGAGCTGTTTTTT
CASSPNRAGDTGELFF
>few|TRBV5-1|.|TRBJ2-3
TGCGCCAGCAGCTGGCCAGGGGCAGATACGCAGTATTTT
CASSWPGADTQYF
>.|TRBV6-1|.|TRBJ2-7
TGTGCCATCAGTGAGTGGGCTAGCGTGTCCTACGAGCAGTACTTC
CAISEWASVSYEQYF
>.|TRBV7-8|.|TRBJ2-3
TGTGCCAGCAGCCGATCCCCCTTGCTCATTACCAGCACAGATACGCAGTATTTT
CASSRSPLLITSTDTQYF
>once|TRBV11-2|TRBD1|TRBJ2-2
TGTGCCAGCAGCCAAGCCACCGGGACAGGGAACACCGGGGAGCTGTTTTTT
CASSQATGTGNTGELFF
>.|TRBV5-6|.|TRBJ2-3
TGTGCCAGCAGCCACCCTAGCACAGATACGCAGTATTTT
CASSHPSTDTQYF
>.|TRBV19|.|TRBJ2-7
TGTGCCAGTAGTTCACGGCTTAGCGAGCAGTACTTC
CASSSRLSEQYF
>.|TRBV19|TRBD1|TRBJ2-3
TGTGCCAGCAACCCGACAGGGATAGGGACAGATACGCAGTATTTT
CASNPTGIGTDTQYF
>few|TRBV29-1|.|TRBJ2-6
TGCGTTGGGGGAGACAACGTCCTGACTTTC
CVGGDNVLTF